This record looks at one T cell receptor beta chain sequence and its context. Its specific antigen is unknown. Base qualities were left out, and no much larger clone turns up one base away. From its cysteine to its phenylalanine, the CDR3 spans 16 amino acids. Of all the DNA, just the CDR3 is kept, 48 bases in frame from base 1. The germline V gene specifies SGHRS as CDR1 and YFSETQ as CDR2. Here V drops 3 bases and J drops 1 base, and the junction holds 5 bases not matched to any gene. This entry comes from a study of T-cell memory formation after mild COVID-19 (dated by TCRdb to the early 2020s). The study in broad terms: TCR sequence clusters from the two donors were largely donor specific. T-cell clones expanding and contracting after mild COVID-19 in a couple of donors were tracked by longitudinal TCRalpha and TCRbeta repertoire sequencing. Two young, previously healthy adult volunteers made up the cohort, one male and one female.

Instrument used: Illumina NovaSeq 6000. Using 5'RACE with constant-segment primers, TCRalpha and TCRbeta cDNA libraries were constructed, with sample barcodes and unique molecular identifiers added in the process. RNA was extracted from every sample with Trizol reagent. Amplification of the libraries took two PCR steps, and the second step added a second sample barcode plus Illumina TruSeq adapters. The libraries were sequenced on an Illumina NovaSeq using 2 x 150 bp paired-end reads. The authors' analysis ran thus. Reads were demultiplexed and collapsed into UMI-guided consensus sequences with migec v1.2.7. Using mixcr v2.1.11, the UMI consensuses were aligned to TRA and TRB V and J templates and assembled into clonotypes. A clonotype was counted as expanded or contracted only when both edgeR and NoisET called the clonotype significant, with the noise models trained on biological replicates. For edgeR calls, the thresholds were a false discovery rate-adjusted p below 0.01 and a log2 fold-change of 1. As an exploratory analysis of dynamics, max-normalized trajectories of the 1000 most abundant clonotypes were examined with PCA combined with hierarchical clustering. Each responding clone was given a CD4 or CD8 phenotype based on the CD4+ and CD8+ repertoires, which had been sequenced separately. The raw public reads went through TCRdb reprocessing: fastp at Q25, MiXCR clone calling, in-frame beta chains kept. CDR3 protein sequences are deduplicated, and each keeps its most common genes and DNA. The authors' filters were not applied to this entry. The sample records under 700,000 distinct CDR3 sequences, roughly 21% of which are singletons. The top ten constitute 9.5% to 15% of the sample.

What the authors observed across the whole study: Some responding clones were found in pre-infection memory, which suggests that pre-existing cross-reactive memory T cells took part in the SARS-CoV-2 response. Clones that contracted from day 15 to 85 showed balanced CD4/CD8 phenotypes, whereas a second wave of clones that expanded from day 15 to 37 leaned towards CD4+. Only a couple of mild cases were covered in the study, and larger cohorts including severe cases with pre-infection samples were considered necessary. Contracting CD4+ clones appeared mostly in the CM and EM memory subsets, whereas CD8+ clones were enriched in EMRA. Whether the second-wave clones peaking on day 37 were SARS-CoV-2 specific was not confirmed.

Ficoll-Paque density gradient centrifugation was used to isolate PBMCs. In this chain, TRBV5-1 is recombined with TRBJ2-1, with 9 bases in between that match TRBD1. This sequence was found in an adult woman who had mild COVID-19 (a few samples of this study predate the infection). The sample titles of this study are shuffled in the database, so cell type and time point are left out; the donor was told from shared clones. What was sequenced was PBMCs or a T cell subset sorted from them (not recorded which). The DNA is as follows: TGCGCCAGCAGCTCGACGGGACAGGGATCCTACAATGAGCAGTTCTTC. Its amino acids are CASSSTGQGSYNEQFF.